A single sample is the source of the 2 T cell receptor beta chains below, sequenced in a study of cytomegalovirus exposure and HLA in healthy donors. The PCR contained 60 Vbeta and 13 Jbeta primers. Method: immunoSEQ multiplex PCR; TCRdb's copy keeps in-frame clones and lacks some. The repertoire holds fewer than 250,000 clones, 75% to 85% seen once, with around 0.4% in the top ten. The sample was PBMCs. These receptor sequences come from a male donor in good health and CMV-seropositive.

The chain recombines TRBV7-9 with TRBJ1-1; 11 positions match TRBD1. Germline V gene sequence: CDR1 SEHNR, CDR2 FQNEAQ (reference sequence). This CDR3 has 18 amino acids. Germline trimming cut 5 bases from V and 1 base from J; bases unmatched to any gene: 12. This CDR3 is CASSPRTGGVSTNTEAFF. For the CDR3, the DNA is TGTGCCAGCAGCCCCAGGACAGGGGGCGTATCGACGAACACTGAAGCTTTCTTT. Using reference TRBV7-9 and TRBJ1-1 for the parts outside the CDR3, the full variable domain is DTGVSQNPRHKITKRGQNVTFRCDPISEHNRLYWYRQTLGQGPEFLTYFQNEAQLEKSRLLSDRFSAERPKGSFSTLEIQRTEQGDSAMYLCASSPRTGGVSTNTEAFFGQGTRLTVV.

The chain has TRBV2 and TRBJ1-4; 7 bases fit TRBD1. V lost 4 bases and J lost 4; bases outside the gene matches: 6. The germline V gene has CDR1 SNHLY and CDR2 FYNNEI. There are 15 residues in the CDR3. CDR3 DNA sequence: TGTGCCAGCAGTGGGGGACAGAACAATAATGAAAAACTGTTTTTT. This encodes CASSGGQNNNEKLFF.